Within the sample, the clone carrying this T cell receptor (beta chain) is large. The antigen remains unidentified. Sorting of live CD3+CD8+TCRalphabeta+ cells by PD-1 and/or TIGIT gave four subsets. Each library started from about 15 ng of total RNA using the QIAseq Immune Repertoire TCR panel. MiXCR, applied by TCRdb to the reads, yields one record per CDR3 protein. The sample contains about 230 distinct CDR3 sequences, about 6.4% of which appear only once. This sample stems from a study of circulating CD8 cells and anti-PD-1 response in melanoma. As for the study in general: Six of 13 patients had prior targeted therapy or immunotherapy; seven did not. Overall study results and limits: Under 8% of TRB clonotypes were shared between subsets at M1. Diversity ranked highest in DNEG and lowest in TIGIT subsets.

Sequences were derived from CD8+ T cells from PBMCs, sampled at baseline or after one month of anti-PD-1 therapy (not recorded which). This TCR was sampled from a human donor with melanoma.

CDR3: CASSEAIGNQPQHF. The CDR3 DNA reads as TGTGCCAGCAGTGAAGCGATTGGGAACCAGCCCCAGCATTTT. This chain uses TRBV2 with TRBJ1-5, with D hard to call. With 0 bases removed from V and 7 bases from J, the gap between germline ends came to 10 bases. The CDR3 sequence is 14 residues long. CDR1 is SNHLY and CDR2 is FYNNEI in the germline V gene. The entire variable domain, with the rest obtained from reference TRBV2 and TRBJ1-5, is as follows: EPEVTQTPSHQVTQMGQEVILRCVPISNHLYFYWYRQILGQKVEFLVSFYNNEISEKSEIFDDQFSVERPDGSNFTLKIRSTKLEDSAMYFCASSEAIGNQPQHFGDGTRLSIL.